Presented here are 26 T cell receptor beta chains from one specimen sequenced in a study of T cells in Graves' hyperthyroidism and ophthalmopathy. Researchers took RNA transcripts and amplified the TCR beta CDR3 regions from them. Initially, a first-round RT-PCR of the TCR CDR3 employed the HTBI primer set. From the multiplex PCR reads, TCRdb called clonotypes with MiXCR, one entry per CDR3 protein. The table has about 840,000 distinct CDR3 sequences, 38% seen once. The specimen sequenced was blood. The receptors stem from a man in his late teens or twenties with Graves' hyperthyroidism.

The chain recombines TRBV6-1 with TRBJ1-2; TRBD1 might be the D (6 bases). CDR1 and CDR2 from the germline V gene are MNHNS and SASEGT. The V gene lost 7 bases and the J gene lost 7 bases, with 13 bases spanning the gap. This CDR3 has 12 amino acids. The CDR3 sequence is CASMKEGGGYTF. CDR3 bases: TGTGCCAGCATGAAAGAAGGGGGTGGCTACACCTTC.

This clonotype was recorded at least ten times. The chain recombines TRBV2 with TRBJ2-2, with D tentatively TRBD2 (6 bases). CDR1 and CDR2 (germline): SNHLY, FYNNEI. Deletions cut 6 bases from V and 7 bases from J, with 12 bases between. The CDR3 consists of 13 residues. The CDR3 nucleotides read TGTGCCAGCAGGAGACTAGGCGGCGGGGAGCTGTTTTTT. Its protein product is CASRRLGGGELFF.

This chain uses TRBV12-3 or TRBV12-4 with TRBJ1-2; tentatively, D is TRBD1 (5 bases). The CDR3 is 12 residues long. Trimming shortened V by 7 bases and J by 7 bases, and 13 bases separated the two germline ends. CDR3 region: CASTSGSSGYTF. CDR3 bases: TGTGCCAGCACTTCAGGGAGCTCTGGCTACACCTTC.

For this clonotype: A much larger clone lies a single base off, so this may be a read error. V gene TRBV7-9 combines with J gene TRBJ2-2; D unclear. The germline V gene has CDR1 SEHNR and CDR2 FQNEAQ (reference sequence). V was clipped by 1 base and J by 4 bases, with 7 bases between them. This CDR3 region has 14 residues. The CDR3 nucleotides read TGTGCCAGCAGCTTAGGCCCACCCACCGGGGAGCTGTTTTTT. Its protein product is CASSLGPPTGELFF. Drawing the rest from reference TRBV7-9 and TRBJ2-2, the complete variable domain is DTGVSQNPRHKITKRGQNVTFRCDPISEHNRLYWYRQTLGQGPEFLTYFQNEAQLEKSRLLSDRFSAERPKGSFSTLEIQRTEQGDSAMYLCASSLGPPTGELFFGEGSRLTVL.

V is TRBV25-1 and J is TRBJ1-1, with unresolved D. Between the trimmed V and J ends, which lost 6 bases and 4 bases, there was a span of 9 bases. The CDR3 runs 12 residues. The germline V gene encodes CDR1 MGHDK and CDR2 SYGVNS. CDR3 residues: CASRVGSTEAFF. DNA of the CDR3: TGTGCCAGCAGAGTGGGGAGCACTGAAGCTTTCTTT.

This clonotype showed up many times. CDR3 residues: CAIKGGSSETQYF. The CDR3 nucleotides read TGTGCCATCAAAGGGGGCAGTTCAGAGACCCAGTACTTC. The chain links TRBV10-3 to TRBJ2-5; 7 nucleotides line up with TRBD1. Germline values: CDR1 ENHRY, CDR2 SYGVKD. This CDR3 has 13 residues. Trimming took 7 bases from V and 4 from J; bases not matched to a gene: 6.

Only a few counts were recorded for this clonotype. The CDR3 loop is CASSEWERDYGYTF. As DNA, the CDR3 is TGTGCCAGCAGTGAATGGGAACGGGACTATGGCTACACCTTC. V usage is TRBV25-1 and J usage is TRBJ1-2; unclear D gene. The germline gives CDR1 MGHDK, CDR2 SYGVNS. The V and J ends lost 1 base and 3 bases respectively, with 9 bases between them. This CDR3 comprises 14 residues.

V and J are TRBV2 and TRBJ2-7, with 9 bases aligning to TRBD2. The CDR3 extends over 17 amino acids. Germline CDR1 is SNHLY and CDR2 is FYNNEI. J lost 0 bases, V lost 0 bases, and 6 bases had no gene match. The CDR3 protein is CASSEAPSGIFSYEQYF. Written as DNA, the CDR3 is TGTGCCAGCAGTGAAGCGCCTAGCGGGATATTCTCCTACGAGCAGTACTTC.

This rearrangement joins TRBV7-3 to TRBJ2-2; 9 positions agree with TRBD1. CDR1 and CDR2 (germline): SGHTA, FQGTGA. The CDR3 runs 14 residues. Unmatched junction bases numbered 6, after V lost 5 bases and J lost 8 bases. The CDR3: CASSQYRGRGELFF. CDR3 bases: TGTGCCAGCAGCCAATACAGGGGGCGTGGGGAGCTGTTTTTT. The full variable domain, rest sourced from reference TRBV7-3 and TRBJ2-2, is GAGVSQTPSNKVTEKGKYVELRCDPISGHTALYWYRQSLGQGPEFLIYFQGTGAADDSGLPNDRFFAVRPEGSVSTLKIQRTERGDSAVYLCASSQYRGRGELFFGEGSRLTVL.

This clonotype appeared a few times. The J gene is TRBJ1-1, the V gene TRBV7-9, with TRBD1 as a possible D gene (5 bases). The germline gives CDR1 SEHNR, CDR2 FQNEAQ (reference sequence). The CDR3 contains 15 residues. V was trimmed by 5 bases and J by 1 base, leaving 14 bases between them. CDR3 protein: CASSPSGAGNTEAFF. As DNA, the CDR3 is TGTGCCAGCAGCCCTAGCGGGGCAGGGAACACTGAAGCTTTCTTT.

The V call is TRBV29-1, the J call TRBJ1-1; D is uncertain. CDR3 size: 14 residues. Germline CDR1 is SQVTM and CDR2 is ANQGSEA. The V end was cut by 7 bases, the J end by 2 bases, with 17 bases between. In DNA, the CDR3 is TGCAGCGCCCAAGCGGCGCACGGAAACACTGAAGCTTTCTTT. Translation: CSAQAAHGNTEAFF.

This clonotype has just a few counts. The chain uses TRBV25-1 and TRBJ1-5, with 7 bases aligning to TRBD1. With V trimmed by 6 bases and J by 4 bases, 9 bases remained unmatched. This CDR3 region has 15 residues. Germline V CDR1 and CDR2: MGHDK, SYGVNS. The chain's CDR3 is CASREGGQRNQPQHF. In DNA form, the CDR3 reads TGTGCCAGCAGGGAGGGGGGACAGAGGAATCAGCCCCAGCATTTT. The variable domain in full, completed from reference TRBV25-1 and TRBJ1-5, reads EADIYQTPRYLVIGTGKKITLECSQTMGHDKMYWYQQDPGMELHLIHYSYGVNSTEKGDLSSESTVSRIRTEHFPLTLESARPSHTSQYLCASREGGQRNQPQHFGDGTRLSIL.

The gene calls are TRBV7-1 and TRBJ1-1, with a possible D match to TRBD1 (5 bases). TRBV7-1 is an ORF, with its function uncertain. Trimming removed 5 bases at V and 1 base at J, with 20 bases between. The CDR3 loop spans 17 amino acids. CDR3 residues: CASSPGRREIENTEAFF. DNA of the CDR3: TGTGCCAGCAGCCCAGGGCGCAGGGAAATTGAGAACACTGAAGCTTTCTTT.

This clonotype turned up a few times. The chain recombines TRBV7-2 with TRBJ2-7; no clear D. Germline V gene data show CDR1 as SGHTA and CDR2 as FQGNSA. V was cut by 1 base and J by 2 bases, with 9 bases left in between. The CDR3 spans 14 residues. CDR3: CASSLGVRTYEQYF. CDR3 DNA sequence: TGTGCCAGCAGCTTAGGGGTACGCACCTACGAGCAGTACTTC.

This clonotype was seen a few times. CDR3 region: CASRSQGGKTGELFF. Here the CDR3 DNA reads TGTGCCAGCAGATCACAGGGCGGTAAAACCGGGGAGCTGTTTTTT. This rearrangement joins TRBV12-3 or TRBV12-4 to TRBJ2-2, with D possibly TRBD1 on 6 matching bases. V shed 6 bases and J shed 5 bases, with 16 bases lying between them. This CDR3 spans 15 amino acids.

This clonotype was counted between two and nine times. V gene TRBV6-1 combines with J gene TRBJ1-2, with 7 positions matching TRBD1. Germline CDR1 and CDR2: MNHNS and SASEGT. The CDR3 contains 15 residues. Trimming took 7 bases from V and 5 from J; bases not matched to a gene: 13. CDR3 sequence reads: CASTRQRDSLYGYTF. As DNA, the CDR3 is TGTGCCAGCACTAGACAAAGGGACAGCTTGTATGGCTACACCTTC.

This clonotype occurred many times. This chain links TRBV19 with TRBJ2-3; D uncertain. V gave up 3 bases and J gave up 2 bases, with 6 bases separating them. The CDR3 extends over 13 amino acids. Germline loops: CDR1 LNHDA, CDR2 SQIVND (reference sequence). CDR3 protein: CASSMLFTDTQYF. CDR3 coding DNA: TGTGCCAGTAGTATGCTCTTCACAGATACGCAGTATTTT.

This chain uses TRBV7-7 with TRBJ2-7; D is uncertain. The CDR3 loop spans 12 amino acids. Germline assignment: CDR1 SSHAT and CDR2 FNYEAQ (reference sequence). DNA for the CDR3: TGTGCTAGAGCTAGGGTAACGTACGAGCAGTACTTC. Translated, it gives CARARVTYEQYF.

Ten or more counts support this clonotype. The V gene is TRBV20-1, the J gene TRBJ1-3, with D unresolved. V shed 4 bases and J shed 7 bases, with 14 bases lying between them. CDR3 length: 13 residues. Germline lookup yields CDR1 DFQATT and CDR2 SNEGSKA (reference sequence). The CDR3 loop reads CSAKSPGPNTIYF. The DNA of the CDR3 is TGCAGTGCTAAATCACCGGGCCCTAACACCATATATTTT.

This chain connects TRBV20-1 to TRBJ2-7, with 7 positions matching TRBD2. V was clipped by 3 bases and J by 0 bases; unmatched bases: 14. Per the germline V gene, CDR1 is DFQATT and CDR2 is SNEGSKA (reference sequence). CDR3 length: 17 residues. The chain's CDR3 is CSARVLSGTQSSYEQYF. Here the CDR3 DNA reads TGCAGTGCTAGGGTTTTGAGCGGGACGCAGAGCTCCTACGAGCAGTACTTC.

This clonotype was seen ten or more times. The chain is built from TRBV10-3 and TRBJ1-5; D gene unclear. Germline loops: CDR1 ENHRY, CDR2 SYGVKD. V lost 10 bases and J lost 6, with 19 bases in between. This CDR3 region has 14 residues. The CDR3 nucleotides are TGTGCCAGCACTGACCCGGGCCATCTTCAGCCCCAGCATTTT. Amino acid sequence: CASTDPGHLQPQHF.

The CDR3 loop is CSAREPWGYGYTF. CDR3 sequence (DNA): TGCAGTGCTAGAGAACCATGGGGCTATGGCTACACCTTC. The chain carries TRBV20-1 and TRBJ1-2; D is uncertain. The V end lost 0 bases, the J end lost 4 bases, and 9 bases lay between the germline ends. The CDR3 spans 13 residues. CDR1 DFQATT and CDR2 SNEGSKA come from the germline V gene (reference sequence).

This chain joins TRBV7-9 and TRBJ1-4, with unresolved D. Trimming cost V 4 bases and J 6 bases, with 0 bases left between them. The CDR3 contains 10 residues. Germline V gene sequence: CDR1 SEHNR, CDR2 FQNEAQ (reference sequence). The CDR3 DNA follows: TGTGCCAGCAGCTATGAAAAACTGTTTTTT. It is translated as CASSYEKLFF.

This clonotype was found a few times. The V gene is TRBV7-9, the J gene TRBJ1-1; D call uncertain. Germline V gives CDR1 SEHNR, CDR2 FQNEAQ (reference sequence). Between the trimmed V and J ends, which lost 5 bases and 1 base, there was a span of 14 bases. The CDR3 has 15 residues. The DNA of the CDR3 is TGTGCCAGCAGCCGGGCCTTAACCGGGAACACTGAAGCTTTCTTT. Translation gives CASSRALTGNTEAFF.

About this clonotype itself: A much larger clone sits a single nucleotide away, making a read error possible. J is TRBJ1-5 and V is TRBV9; a possible D gene is TRBD1 (5 bases). Germline V gene data show CDR1 as SGDLS and CDR2 as YYNGEE. The V end was cut by 6 bases, the J end by 6 bases, with 16 bases between. The CDR3 totals 14 residues. The CDR3 DNA reads as TGTGCCAGCACCCTAGGGGATGGCAGTCAGCCCCAGCATTTT. Translating gives CASTLGDGSQPQHF.

Notes on this clonotype: Relative to the germline gene, one junction end is altered; a read error may explain this. This sequence joins TRBV5-1 and TRBJ1-1; D is possibly TRBD1 (5 bases). The CDR3 has 15 residues. Germline lookup yields CDR1 SGHRS and CDR2 YFSETQ. The CDR3 is CASSLDRPMNTKAFF. CDR3 bases: TGCGCCAGCAGCTTGGACAGGCCGATGAACACTAAAGCTTTCTTT. Together with reference TRBV5-1 and TRBJ1-1, the CDR3 gives the full variable domain: KAGVTQTPRYLIKTRGQQVTLSCSPISGHRSVSWYQQTPGQGLQFLFEYFSETQRNKGNFPGRFSGRQFSNSRSEMNVSTLELGDSALYLCASSLDRPMNTKAFFGQGTRLTVV.